The TCR beta chain under discussion was sequenced for a study of blood T cell repertoires in COVID-19. Measured with immunoSEQ multiplex PCR; TCRdb has only the in-frame clones, and not every one. The sample carries about 220,000 clones, just over 85% recorded once. Those enrolled, adults aged roughly 18 to 89 years, came from 20 to 25 US areas. Cohorts were based on clinical histories the participants reported. Looked up from germline, CDR1 is LGHNA and CDR2 is YNFKEQ. The CDR3 has 15 amino acids. V was shortened by 4 bases and J by 2 bases, with 12 bases between the two germline ends. The rearrangement joins TRBV4-2 to TRBJ2-1; tentative D call: TRBD1 (6 bases). The source of this sequence is a woman aged 50 to 60 with acute COVID-19. Sequencing was performed on PBMCs or T cells enriched from blood (not recorded which). CDR3 in DNA: TGTGCCAGCAGCCTTCGAGGGGGAACCTACAATGAGCAGTTCTTC. As protein: CASSLRGGTYNEQFF.